This section outlines one T cell receptor beta chain sequence together with its context. The antigen remains undetermined. The V end lost 0 bases, the J end lost 0 bases, and 8 bases lay between the germline ends. CDR1 and CDR2 (germline): SGHVS, FNYEAQ. This CDR3 region has 16 residues. This sample was taken from a study of T cell responses to AZD1222 COVID-19 vaccine. Study-level findings and limits: Baseline serology detected seropositivity in only 5 to 7 AZD1222 recipients.

TCRdb's copy holds only in-frame clones and misses some; the assay was immunoSEQ multiplex PCR. Of 150,000 to 200,000 clones listed, more than 85% are singletons. The specimen comprised peripheral blood, sampled 28 days after the second AZD1222 dose. The chain employs TRBV7-6 and TRBJ1-4; D gene uncertain. This sequence was found in an adult who received the AZD1222 COVID-19 vaccine. The CDR3: CASSLAGRPTNEKLFF. The CDR3 DNA reads as TGTGCCAGCAGCTTAGCAGGCCGTCCAACTAATGAAAAACTGTTTTTT.